Sequencing of this T cell receptor (beta chain) was carried out in a study of cytomegalovirus exposure and HLA in healthy donors. Germline V gene lookup returns CDR1 SNHLY and CDR2 FYNNEI. This CDR3 spans 15 amino acids. This clone occurred once. Its cognate antigen is unknown. A read error may account for a junction end that differs from germline. PCR amplification relied on 60 Vbeta primers (plus 13 Jbeta primers). Clones were read by immunoSEQ multiplex PCR, and TCRdb kept only the in-frame ones, dropping some. The repertoire has some 150,000 clones, around 85% of them found once; the top ten carry 1.2%. General study results and limits: Owing to their indistinguishability, certain V segments, notably TRBV6-2 and TRBV6-3, were excluded. High specificity and sensitivity for cytomegalovirus status were reported for the classifier.

The receptor's source is a female donor in good health and CMV-seronegative. The sample consisted of PBMCs. The rearrangement links TRBV2 to TRBJ1-5, with 10 bases matching TRBD1. The CDR3 loop is CVSSNGTGDNQPQHF. The CDR3 region has the DNA TGTGTCAGCAGTAACGGGACAGGGGACAATCAGCCCCAGCATTTT.